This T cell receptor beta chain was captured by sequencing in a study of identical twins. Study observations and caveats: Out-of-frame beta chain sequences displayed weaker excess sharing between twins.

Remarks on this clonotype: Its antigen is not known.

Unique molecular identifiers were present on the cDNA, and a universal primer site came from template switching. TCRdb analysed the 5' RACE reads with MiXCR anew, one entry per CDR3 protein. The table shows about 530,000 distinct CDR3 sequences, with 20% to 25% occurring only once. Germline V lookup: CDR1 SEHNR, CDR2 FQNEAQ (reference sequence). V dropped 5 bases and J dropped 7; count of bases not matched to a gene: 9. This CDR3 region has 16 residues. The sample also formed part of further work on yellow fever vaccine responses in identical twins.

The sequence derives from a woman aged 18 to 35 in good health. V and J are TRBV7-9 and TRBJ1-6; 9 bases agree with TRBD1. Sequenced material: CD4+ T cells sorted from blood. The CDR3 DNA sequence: TGTGCCAGCAGCCAAAGACAGGGGGTGAGGAATTCACCCCTCCACTTT. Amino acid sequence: CASSQRQGVRNSPLHF. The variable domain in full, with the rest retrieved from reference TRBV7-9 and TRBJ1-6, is DTGVSQNPRHKITKRGQNVTFRCDPISEHNRLYWYRQTLGQGPEFLTYFQNEAQLEKSRLLSDRFSAERPKGSFSTLEIQRTEQGDSAMYLCASSQRQGVRNSPLHFGNGTRLTVT.